The present entry profiles one TCR beta chain with its context. Its specificity is not known. The source of the sample is a study of early stage breast cancer tumors. The study, taken as a whole, reports: Comparing each tissue with blood distinguished tumor from normal in about 85% of the 16 patients. Tumors had about 2.6-fold higher T cell density than normal breast.

Generated by immunoSEQ multiplex PCR, the TCRdb table keeps only in-frame clones and is missing some. The data contain approximately 39,000 clones, under 80% of them seen just once; the ten biggest clones take up roughly 7%. The TCR sequence derives from a person in their 60s with breast cancer. Material: blood.

As DNA, the CDR3 is TGTGCCAGCAGTTCCTCAACAGGGCGCGCAGCGGGCGGGGAGCTGTTTTTT. This gives the protein CASSSSTGRAAGGELFF. V and J are TRBV27 and TRBJ2-2; the D gene could be TRBD1 or TRBD2 (6 bases each). Germline CDR1 MNHEY, CDR2 SMNVEV (reference sequence). V lost 4 bases to trimming and J lost 7 bases, with 22 bases between them. This CDR3 has 17 amino acids.